The 28 T cell receptor beta chains below come from one sample, sequenced in a study of technical replicates of blood from a handful of donors. The table came from immunoSEQ multiplex PCR; TCRdb's copy has only in-frame clones and leaves some out. The sample has approximately 87,000 clones, approximately 95% seen once; the top ten hold about 0.37%. Sequencing was carried out using T cells isolated from PBMCs. These receptors were collected from a human donor in good health.

The V call is TRBV19, the J call TRBJ2-1; D might be TRBD1 (6 bases). Trimming took 10 bases from V and 14 from J, leaving 18 bases between them. This CDR3 is 11 amino acids long. Per germline, CDR1 LNHDA and CDR2 SQIVND (reference sequence). CDR3 amino acids: CATTQGFVKFF. CDR3 in DNA: TGTGCCACCACACAGGGATTTGTGAAGTTCTTC.

About this clone itself: A read error may account for a junction end that differs from germline. The chain carries TRBV5-1 and TRBJ2-2; a weak D match, TRBD2 (5 bases). The CDR3 runs to 14 residues. Germline V gives CDR1 SGHRS, CDR2 YFSETQ. Here the CDR3 reads CASSLSTNTGKLFF. The CDR3, as DNA: TGCGCCAGCAGTCTTAGCACGAACACCGGGAAGCTGTTTTTT. The whole variable domain, remainder taken from reference TRBV5-1 and TRBJ2-2, is KAGVTQTPRYLIKTRGQQVTLSCSPISGHRSVSWYQQTPGQGLQFLFEYFSETQRNKGNFPGRFSGRQFSNSRSEMNVSTLELGDSALYLCASSLSTNTGKLFFGEGSRLTVL.

The chain combines TRBV29-1 with TRBJ2-5, with 9 bases that match TRBD1. The germline V gene encodes CDR1 SQVTM and CDR2 ANQGSEA. The J segment lost 5 bases and the V segment lost 4 bases, leaving 8 bases of the junction unmatched. The CDR3 consists of 14 residues. CDR3 nucleotide sequence: TGCAGCGTTGCAACCGGGACAGGGATGGAGACCCAGTACTTC. Amino acids: CSVATGTGMETQYF. Filled out from reference TRBV29-1 and TRBJ2-5, the complete variable domain reads SAVISQKPSRDICQRGTSLTIQCQVDSQVTMMFWYRQQPGQSLTLIATANQGSEATYESGFVIDKFPISRPNLTFSTLTVSNMSPEDSSIYLCSVATGTGMETQYFGPGTRLLVL.

The chain carries TRBV5-1 and TRBJ1-2; perhaps TRBD1 as D (6 bases). This CDR3 spans 15 amino acids. Germline V gene sequence: CDR1 SGHRS, CDR2 YFSETQ. The V end was cut by 4 bases, the J end by 3 bases, with 16 bases between. The CDR3 here is CASSPGEGVDYGYTF. In DNA form, the CDR3 reads TGCGCCAGCAGCCCGGGTGAGGGGGTGGACTATGGCTACACCTTC. Variable domain in full (rest from reference TRBV5-1 and TRBJ1-2): KAGVTQTPRYLIKTRGQQVTLSCSPISGHRSVSWYQQTPGQGLQFLFEYFSETQRNKGNFPGRFSGRQFSNSRSEMNVSTLELGDSALYLCASSPGEGVDYGYTFGSGTRLTVV.

The chain carries TRBV7-2 and TRBJ2-1; maybe TRBD2 (5 bases). Trimming pared 4 bases from V and 4 bases from J, leaving 11 bases between. CDR3 length equals 14 residues. CDR1 and CDR2 (germline): SGHTA, FQGNSA. The CDR3 DNA is TGTGCCAGCAGCTCGTCCGGGGAATACAATGAGCAGTTCTTC. Translation gives CASSSSGEYNEQFF.

The chain links TRBV7-9 to TRBJ2-3, with D possibly being TRBD2 (6 bases). The length of the CDR3 is 16 residues. Trimming took off 1 base at V and 2 bases at J, with 13 bases between the two ends. Germline lookup yields CDR1 SEHNR and CDR2 FQNEAQ (reference sequence). CDR3 protein: CASSLDLGLFTDTQYF. Written as DNA, the CDR3 is TGTGCCAGCAGCTTAGATCTGGGACTCTTCACAGATACGCAGTATTTT.

This chain connects TRBV19 to TRBJ2-4; 10 bases match TRBD1. V dropped 11 bases and J dropped 4; count of bases not matched to a gene: 8. Germline V gene sequence: CDR1 LNHDA, CDR2 SQIVND (reference sequence). The CDR3 length is 14 residues. The CDR3 spells CACTEGQGKNIQYF. The CDR3 DNA reads TGTGCCTGTACGGAGGGACAGGGGAAAAACATTCAGTACTTC.

Turning to this clone: Compared with germline, one end of the junction differs, possibly owing to a read error. V is TRBV7-7 and J is TRBJ1-4; D remains ambiguous. CDR1 and CDR2 from the germline V gene are SSHAT and FNYEAQ (reference sequence). The length of the CDR3 is 18 residues. Written as DNA, the CDR3 is TGTGCTAGCAGCTTAGGTGCCCTGCCCCGAGCAACTAATGAAAAACTGTTTTTT. It translates to CASSLGALPRATNEKLFF.

This chain connects TRBV4-1 to TRBJ2-1; the match to TRBD1 covers 8 bases. The CDR3 is 16 amino acids. The V gene end was trimmed by 1 base and the J gene end by 2 bases; junction bases not matched to a gene: 4. The germline V gene encodes CDR1 MGHRA and CDR2 YSYEKL. This chain's CDR3 is CASSQVKDRAYNEQFF. CDR3 sequence (DNA): TGCGCCAGCAGCCAAGTTAAGGACAGGGCCTACAATGAGCAGTTCTTC.

The chain carries TRBV19 and TRBJ2-2; TRBD1 matches at 9 bases. This CDR3 is 17 amino acids long. Germline CDR1 LNHDA, CDR2 SQIVND (reference sequence). J lost 6 bases, V lost 5 bases, and 13 bases had no gene match. This CDR3 reads CASSALPAGTGSGELFF. The CDR3 nucleotides read TGTGCCAGTAGTGCCTTACCAGCGGGGACAGGGTCCGGGGAGCTGTTTTTT.

This chain joins TRBV4-1 and TRBJ2-7, with 10 nucleotides matching TRBD1. Trimming at V came to 2 bases and at J to 5 bases, leaving 12 bases not matched to a gene. Germline CDR1 reads MGHRA; CDR2 reads YSYEKL. This CDR3 has 17 amino acids. CDR3 DNA sequence: TGCGCCAGCAGCCAACTACCGTCGGGACAGGGGAAGCACGAGCAGTACTTC. Translating gives CASSQLPSGQGKHEQYF.

The chain has TRBV19 and TRBJ2-7; 8 bases are shared with TRBD1. The V segment lost 11 bases and the J segment 5 bases; nucleotides outside the gene matches: 17. Germline CDR1 and CDR2: LNHDA and SQIVND (reference sequence). The CDR3 spans 15 residues. Here the CDR3 DNA reads TGTGCCGATCCGTCCGGGACAGGAAAGGGAAACGAGCAGTACTTC. Translating gives CADPSGTGKGNEQYF.

This chain uses TRBV7-9 with TRBJ2-3; D not certain. This CDR3 has 16 amino acids. The germline CDR1 and CDR2 sequences are SEHNR and FQNEAQ (reference sequence). V was cut by 1 base and J by 6 bases, with 17 bases left in between. The CDR3 is CASSLGNSEIRDTQYF. CDR3 DNA sequence: TGTGCCAGCAGCTTAGGTAACAGTGAAATTAGGGATACGCAGTATTTT.

The chain combines TRBV7-9 with TRBJ2-1; a weak D match, TRBD2 (5 bases). The CDR3 covers 14 residues. Germline-derived CDR1 and CDR2 are SEHNR and FQNEAQ (reference sequence). V was pared by 5 bases and J by 1 base, with 9 bases between. CDR3 DNA sequence: TGTGCCAGCAGCAGAGCGGATTCCTACAATGAGCAGTTCTTC. Amino acids: CASSRADSYNEQFF.

The rearrangement links TRBV20-1 to TRBJ2-7; D might be TRBD2 (7 bases). The CDR3 contains 11 residues. Trimming stripped 6 bases from V and 7 bases from J, with 13 bases between. Per the germline V gene, CDR1 is DFQATT and CDR2 is SNEGSKA (reference sequence). The CDR3 DNA reads TGCAGTGCCTCAAGGGGGGGTGAGCAGTACTTC. Its translation is CSASRGGEQYF.

The genes are TRBV2 and TRBJ2-3; maybe TRBD2 (6 bases). Germline-derived CDR1 and CDR2 are SNHLY and FYNNEI. The ends were cut back, 0 bases at V and 5 bases at J, with 15 bases in the middle. The CDR3 is 16 residues long. The CDR3 sequence: CASSEAVGGAGDTQYF. CDR3 coding DNA: TGTGCCAGCAGTGAAGCCGTCGGGGGAGCTGGAGATACGCAGTATTTT.

The chain links TRBV19 to TRBJ2-1; 9 positions agree with TRBD2. The V and J ends lost 1 base and 7 bases, in that order; junction bases with no gene match: 8. In germline, CDR1 is LNHDA, CDR2 SQIVND (reference sequence). The CDR3 covers 16 residues. The CDR3 spells CASSIVDSGRFNEQFF. The DNA of the CDR3 is TGTGCCAGTAGTATAGTTGATAGCGGGAGATTTAATGAGCAGTTCTTC.

The chain carries TRBV6-1 and TRBJ2-7; 7 bases are a match to TRBD1. The V segment lost 4 bases and the J segment 5 bases; nucleotides outside the gene matches: 8. Germline CDR1 and CDR2: MNHNS and SASEGT. The CDR3 runs 14 residues. As DNA, the CDR3 is TGTGCCAGCAGTGGCTTACGACAGGGAGACGAGCAGTACTTC. It specifies CASSGLRQGDEQYF.

This chain links TRBV18 with TRBJ2-4, with TRBD1 matching over 7 bases. The ends lost 5 bases at V and 7 bases at J; junction bases unmatched: 5. Germline V gene data show CDR1 as KGHSH and CDR2 as LQKENI. The CDR3 extends over 13 amino acids. The CDR3 region has the DNA TGTGCCAGCTCATCCGAACAGGGGAACATTCAGTACTTC. Amino acids: CASSSEQGNIQYF.

This chain connects TRBV11-3 to TRBJ2-1, with D maybe TRBD2 (6 bases). The CDR3 loop spans 13 amino acids. Between the trimmed V and J ends, which lost 2 bases and 9 bases, there was a span of 11 bases. Germline V gene lookup returns CDR1 SGHNT and CDR2 YENEEA. The CDR3 here is CASSLSGSTEQFF. The DNA of the CDR3 is TGTGCCAGCAGCTTATCCGGGAGCACTGAGCAGTTCTTC.

The chain recombines TRBV30 with TRBJ1-4; 7 bases line up with TRBD1. Germline V CDR1 and CDR2: GTSNPN, SVGIG (reference sequence). The CDR3 has 14 residues. With V trimmed by 6 bases and J by 5 bases, 9 bases remained unmatched. The CDR3, as DNA: TGTGCCTGTCCCGACCCAGGGGGGAATGAAAAACTGTTTTTT. Translation gives CACPDPGGNEKLFF. The variable domain in full, completed from reference TRBV30 and TRBJ1-4, reads SQTIHQWPATLVQPVGSPLSLECTVEGTSNPNLYWYRQAAGRGLQLLFYSVGIGQISSEVPQNLSASRPQDRQFILSSKKLLLSDSGFYLCACPDPGGNEKLFFGSGTQLSVL.

The rearrangement uses TRBV2 and TRBJ2-7; 10 nucleotides line up with TRBD2. J gave up 5 bases and V 8 bases, and 12 bases lay outside the gene matches. This CDR3 comprises 15 residues. CDR1 and CDR2 (germline): SNHLY, FYNNEI. The CDR3 nucleotides read TGTGCCAGCCAGGATCTAGCGGGAGATGCCCACGAGCAGTACTTC. Translated, it gives CASQDLAGDAHEQYF.

In DNA, the CDR3 is TGTGCCAGCAGCATGGGGGTACAGGGCCTAATTTACTACGAGCAGTACTTC. It yields the protein CASSMGVQGLIYYEQYF. This sequence joins TRBV11-3 and TRBJ2-7; TRBD1 is a possible D gene (6 bases). Germline lookup yields CDR1 SGHNT and CDR2 YENEEA. Trimming left V 5 bases short and J 3 bases short, with 23 bases between. There are 17 residues in the CDR3.

This chain links TRBV7-2 with TRBJ1-2, with TRBD1 as a possible D gene (6 bases). CDR3 size: 13 residues. Germline V lookup: CDR1 SGHTA, CDR2 FQGNSA. The V end lost 8 bases, the J end lost 4 bases, and 14 bases lay between the germline ends. The CDR3 here is CASEAGAGYGYTF. The CDR3 region has the DNA TGTGCCAGCGAGGCGGGGGCTGGCTATGGCTACACCTTC. The full variable domain, with the rest looked up from reference TRBV7-2 and TRBJ1-2, is GAGVSQSPSNKVTEKGKDVELRCDPISGHTALYWYRQSLGQGLEFLIYFQGNSAPDKSGLPSDRFSAERTGGSVSTLTIQRTQQEDSAVYLCASEAGAGYGYTFGSGTRLTVV.

The V and J genes are TRBV30 and TRBJ1-1, with TRBD1 identical over 11 bases. CDR1 GTSNPN and CDR2 SVGIG come from the germline V gene (reference sequence). This CDR3 is built from 14 residues. Trimming cost V 3 bases and J 7 bases; bases outside gene matches: 7. The CDR3 sequence: CAWSRRDRGFEAFF. The DNA of the CDR3 is TGTGCCTGGAGCCGCCGGGACAGGGGGTTTGAAGCTTTCTTT.

Remarks on this clone: The limits of the CDR3 on the DNA are not certain, so only TCRdb's listed CDR3 is given. The J gene is TRBJ2-2, the V gene TRBV12-1; the table names TRBD2, a call not compared with the DNA. TRBV12-1 is an annotated pseudogene. The CDR3 spans 16 amino acids, including both terminal residues. CDR3 amino acids: CASSIKRVYLCGELFF.

V is TRBV5-1 and J is TRBJ2-2, with 9 bases lining up with TRBD2. The CDR3 is made up of 15 amino acids. Germline CDR1 reads SGHRS; CDR2 reads YFSETQ. Trimming cost V 5 bases and J 5 bases; bases outside gene matches: 7. The CDR3 spells CASSYTSGLTGELFF. CDR3 nucleotides: TGCGCCAGCAGTTATACTAGCGGGCTGACCGGGGAGCTGTTTTTT.

The rearrangement links TRBV30 to TRBJ1-4; 7 positions match TRBD1. Trimming removed 5 bases from V and 4 bases from J; junction bases left unmatched: 4. The germline V gene encodes CDR1 GTSNPN and CDR2 SVGIG (reference sequence). The CDR3 sequence is 13 residues long. The CDR3 sequence: CAWDRDSNEKLFF. DNA of the CDR3: TGTGCCTGGGACAGGGACAGTAATGAAAAACTGTTTTTT.